Below, 20 T cell receptor beta chains from the same sample are listed, as sequenced in a study of T-cell reconstitution after alpha-beta-depleted transplantation in children. Using unique molecular identifiers, the investigators prepared the TCRbeta library. TCRdb re-derived calls from the PCR reads in MiXCR, one entry per CDR3 protein. The sample consists of about 980,000 distinct CDR3 sequences, roughly 29% of them appearing once. The sequencing used PBMCs, mostly from graft donor cells, collected 360 days after TCRalphabeta/CD19-depleted stem cell transplant. These receptors originate from a boy in the first two years of life who had a stem cell transplant for SCID, so the T cells may come from the graft donor.

The chain links TRBV20-1 to TRBJ2-7, with 7 nucleotides matching TRBD1. This CDR3 comprises 11 residues. The germline V gene has CDR1 DFQATT and CDR2 SNEGSKA (reference sequence). The ends lost 3 bases at V and 6 bases at J; junction bases unmatched: 2. CDR3 DNA: TGCAGTGCTAGGAGGGGGCGCGAGCAGTACTTC. Translation: CSARRGREQYF.

V gene TRBV29-1 combines with J gene TRBJ2-5; D may be TRBD2 (6 bases). With 7 bases removed from V and 4 bases from J, the gap between germline ends came to 16 bases. The CDR3 covers 13 residues. The germline CDR1 and CDR2 sequences are SQVTM and ANQGSEA. CDR3: CSAGRGTAETQYF. DNA for the CDR3: TGCAGCGCCGGCCGGGGGACCGCAGAGACCCAGTACTTC.

The chain carries TRBV6-5 and TRBJ1-4; D is possibly TRBD1 (5 bases). Germline assignment: CDR1 MNHEY and CDR2 SVGAGI. CDR3 length: 14 amino acids. Trimming removed 4 bases at V and 8 bases at J, with 14 bases between. The CDR3 nucleotides are TGTGCCAGCAGTTCAACAGGCATAAAGGAAAAACTGTTTTTT. It yields the protein CASSSTGIKEKLFF.

The chain combines TRBV24-1 with TRBJ2-2; no firm D call. Germline loops: CDR1 KGHDR, CDR2 SFDVKD. V was cut by 6 bases and J by 3 bases, with 7 bases left in between. This CDR3 has 13 residues. The CDR3 region has the DNA TGTGCCACCAGTTCGCCGTACACCGGGGAGCTGTTTTTT. Amino acid sequence: CATSSPYTGELFF.

This rearrangement joins TRBV7-2 to TRBJ1-1, with a tentative D call TRBD1 (6 bases). Trimming took off 7 bases at V and 6 bases at J, with 21 bases between the two ends. This CDR3 has 15 residues. Germline loops: CDR1 SGHTA, CDR2 FQGNSA. The CDR3 DNA reads TGTGCCAGCATTATACAGGGCCAAATGGGACCTGAAGCTTTCTTT. This sequence encodes CASIIQGQMGPEAFF. Full variable domain (rest looked up from reference TRBV7-2 and TRBJ1-1): GAGVSQSPSNKVTEKGKDVELRCDPISGHTALYWYRQSLGQGLEFLIYFQGNSAPDKSGLPSDRFSAERTGGSVSTLTIQRTQQEDSAVYLCASIIQGQMGPEAFFGQGTRLTVV.

There are a few counts of this clonotype. V usage is TRBV2 and J usage is TRBJ2-2, with TRBD1 matching over 7 bases. The CDR3 has 15 amino acids. Germline V CDR1 and CDR2: SNHLY, FYNNEI. With 7 bases clipped from V and 8 bases from J, the junction kept 13 bases outside the gene matches. CDR3 protein: CASKWKRGRVGELFF. CDR3 nucleotides: TGTGCCAGCAAGTGGAAAAGGGGGCGCGTAGGGGAGCTGTTTTTT.

The CDR3 nucleotides are TGTGCCAGCAGCCAAGTGGGGAGGAGGGAGCAGTTCTTC. Its translation: CASSQVGRREQFF. V and J are TRBV3-1 and TRBJ2-1; D perhaps matches TRBD2 (6 bases). The length of the CDR3 is 13 residues. Germline lookup yields CDR1 LGHDT and CDR2 YNNKEL (reference sequence). V shed 1 base and J shed 10 bases, with 11 bases lying between them.

This clonotype was counted only a few times. The rearrangement links TRBV6-5 to TRBJ2-1; D is possibly TRBD2 (6 bases). The CDR3 has 14 amino acids. The V end was cut by 3 bases, the J end by 8 bases, with 14 bases between. CDR1 and CDR2 from the germline V gene are MNHEY and SVGAGI. CDR3: CASSYVGGVDEQFF. CDR3 nucleotides: TGTGCCAGCAGTTATGTCGGGGGTGTGGATGAGCAGTTCTTC.

This chain links TRBV20-1 with TRBJ2-3; a weak D match, TRBD1 (6 bases). The CDR3 is made up of 12 amino acids. Trimming shortened V by 6 bases and J by 4 bases, and 11 bases separated the two germline ends. CDR1 is DFQATT and CDR2 is SNEGSKA in the germline V gene (reference sequence). The CDR3 region is CSAPTGADTQYF. In DNA, the CDR3 is TGCAGTGCCCCGACAGGTGCAGATACGCAGTATTTT.

Concerning this clonotype itself: A much bigger clone sits one base away, suggesting this may be a read error. The CDR3 end shows no conserved phenylalanine or tryptophan, and so a read error is likely. This sequence joins TRBV6-5 and TRBJ1-1; D is ambiguous. Trimming stripped 2 bases from V and 1 base from J, with 5 bases between. The CDR3 spans 13 residues. Germline CDR1 reads MNHEY; CDR2 reads SVGAGI. The CDR3 here is CASSYRKNTEAFY. The CDR3 nucleotides are TGTGCCAGCAGTTACAGGAAGAACACTGAAGCTTTCTAT.

The chain carries TRBV25-1 and TRBJ2-1; 9 bases are shared with TRBD1. The CDR3 covers 17 residues. With 0 bases clipped from V and 6 bases from J, the junction kept 9 bases outside the gene matches. Per the germline V gene, CDR1 is MGHDK and CDR2 is SYGVNS. The CDR3 region is CASSEYHRDRASNEQFF. The CDR3 DNA follows: TGTGCCAGCAGTGAATATCACCGGGACAGGGCCTCCAATGAGCAGTTCTTC. The variable domain in full, with the rest retrieved from reference TRBV25-1 and TRBJ2-1, is EADIYQTPRYLVIGTGKKITLECSQTMGHDKMYWYQQDPGMELHLIHYSYGVNSTEKGDLSSESTVSRIRTEHFPLTLESARPSHTSQYLCASSEYHRDRASNEQFFGPGTRLTVL.

This chain links TRBV20-1 with TRBJ2-6, with D possibly matching TRBD1 (6 bases). Germline lookup yields CDR1 DFQATT and CDR2 SNEGSKA (reference sequence). Between the trimmed V and J ends, which lost 6 bases and 0 bases, there was a span of 15 bases. The CDR3 sequence is 16 residues long. The CDR3 spells CSAQRGIYSGANVLTF. In DNA form, the CDR3 reads TGCAGTGCCCAAAGGGGGATTTACTCTGGGGCCAACGTCCTGACTTTC.

In this sample, this clonotype turned up a few times. J is TRBJ2-5 and V is TRBV12-3 or TRBV12-4; 8 nucleotides match TRBD1. The CDR3 runs 15 residues. J was trimmed by 1 base and V by 2 bases; bases with no gene match: 3. The CDR3 region has the DNA TGTGCCAGCAGTTTATCCAGGGGGCGCCAAGAGACCCAGTACTTC. The encoded protein is CASSLSRGRQETQYF.

The chain employs TRBV6-2 or TRBV6-3 and TRBJ2-1; D not resolved. Trimming left V 2 bases short and J 8 bases short, with 19 bases between. The CDR3 totals 16 residues. The germline V gene has CDR1 MNHEY and CDR2 SVGEGT. CDR3 residues: CASSYPRGRYWDEQFF. The CDR3 DNA follows: TGTGCCAGCAGTTACCCCAGAGGCAGGTACTGGGATGAGCAGTTCTTC.

This clonotype showed up just a few times. The CDR3 is CSVLLGPTYEQYF. DNA for the CDR3: TGCAGCGTTCTTTTGGGACCAACCTACGAGCAGTACTTC. The chain is built from TRBV29-1 and TRBJ2-7; possibly TRBD1 or TRBD2 for D (5 bases each). This CDR3 region has 13 residues. Trimming pared 5 bases from V and 2 bases from J, leaving 13 bases between. From germline, CDR1 is SQVTM and CDR2 ANQGSEA.

V usage is TRBV5-1 and J usage is TRBJ1-1; no firm D call. The CDR3 has 13 amino acids. Germline values: CDR1 SGHRS, CDR2 YFSETQ. Trimming cost V 0 bases and J 8 bases, with 11 bases left between them. CDR3 nucleotide sequence: TGCGCCAGCAGCTTGGTTGATGGGCACGAAGCTTTCTTT. Its protein is CASSLVDGHEAFF.

The chain links TRBV7-9 to TRBJ1-1; D remains unclear. The germline V and J ends were trimmed by 4 bases and 0 bases, with 9 bases remaining between them. The CDR3 extends over 14 amino acids. Germline V gene data show CDR1 as SEHNR and CDR2 as FQNEAQ (reference sequence). The CDR3 protein is CASSSPTMNTEAFF. The CDR3 DNA reads as TGTGCCAGCAGCTCCCCCACCATGAACACTGAAGCTTTCTTT.

This clonotype turned up a few times. The gene calls are TRBV9 and TRBJ2-4; D might be TRBD1 (6 bases). This CDR3 has 14 amino acids. The V end lost 2 bases, the J end lost 1 base, and 7 bases lay between the germline ends. Germline V gene data show CDR1 as SGDLS and CDR2 as YYNGEE. CDR3 in amino acids: CASSVGQAKNIQYF. CDR3 nucleotides: TGTGCCAGCAGCGTTGGACAGGCCAAAAACATTCAGTACTTC.

This clonotype was detected a few times. The chain carries TRBV3-1 and TRBJ2-5; D may be TRBD1 (7 bases). V was shortened by 4 bases and J by 1 base, with 10 bases between the two germline ends. This CDR3 has 14 residues. Germline values: CDR1 LGHDT, CDR2 YNNKEL (reference sequence). The CDR3 sequence: CASSPRDSQETQYF. Written as DNA, the CDR3 is TGTGCCAGCAGCCCGCGGGACAGCCAAGAGACCCAGTACTTC.

The chain is built from TRBV7-2 and TRBJ2-7; D unclear. Germline V gene data show CDR1 as SGHTA and CDR2 as FQGNSA. V lost 0 bases, J lost 5 bases, and 14 bases lay in between. The CDR3 contains 15 residues. CDR3 in amino acids: CASSLALTALDEQYF. DNA for the CDR3: TGTGCCAGCAGCTTAGCCCTGACTGCCTTAGACGAGCAGTACTTC.